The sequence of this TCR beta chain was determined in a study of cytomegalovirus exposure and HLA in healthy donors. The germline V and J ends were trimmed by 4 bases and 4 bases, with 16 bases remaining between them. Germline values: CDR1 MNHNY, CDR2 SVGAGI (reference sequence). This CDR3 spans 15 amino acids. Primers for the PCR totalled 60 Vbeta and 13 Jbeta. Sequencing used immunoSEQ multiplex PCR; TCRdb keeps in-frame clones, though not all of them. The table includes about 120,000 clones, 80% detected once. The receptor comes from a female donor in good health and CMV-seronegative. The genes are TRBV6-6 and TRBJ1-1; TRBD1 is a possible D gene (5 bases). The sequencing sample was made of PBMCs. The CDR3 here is CASSSTGVGSTEAFF. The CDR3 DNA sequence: TGTGCCAGCAGTTCGACGGGGGTGGGGAGCACTGAAGCTTTCTTT.